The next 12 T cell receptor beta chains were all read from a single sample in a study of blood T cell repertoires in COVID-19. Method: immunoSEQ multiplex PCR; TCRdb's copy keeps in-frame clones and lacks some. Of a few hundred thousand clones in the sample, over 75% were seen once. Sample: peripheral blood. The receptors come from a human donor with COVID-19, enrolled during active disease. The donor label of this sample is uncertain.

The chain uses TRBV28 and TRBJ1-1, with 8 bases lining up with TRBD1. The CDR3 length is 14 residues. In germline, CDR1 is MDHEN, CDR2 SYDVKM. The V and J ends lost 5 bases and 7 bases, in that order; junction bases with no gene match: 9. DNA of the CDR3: TGTGCCAGCAGTACTTACGACAGGGGCGGTGAAGCTTTCTTT. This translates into CASSTYDRGGEAFF.

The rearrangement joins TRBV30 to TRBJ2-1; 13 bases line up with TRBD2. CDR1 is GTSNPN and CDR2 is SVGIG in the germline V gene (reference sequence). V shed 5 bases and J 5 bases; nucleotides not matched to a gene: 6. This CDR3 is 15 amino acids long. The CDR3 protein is CAWATSGRGDNEQFF. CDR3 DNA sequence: TGTGCCTGGGCCACTAGCGGGAGGGGGGACAATGAGCAGTTCTTC.

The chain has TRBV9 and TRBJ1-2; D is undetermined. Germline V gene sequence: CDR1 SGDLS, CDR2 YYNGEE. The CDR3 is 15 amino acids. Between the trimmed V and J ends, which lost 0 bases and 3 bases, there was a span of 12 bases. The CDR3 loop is CASSVGLGQDYGYTF. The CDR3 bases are TGTGCCAGCAGCGTAGGCTTGGGCCAAGACTATGGCTACACCTTC.

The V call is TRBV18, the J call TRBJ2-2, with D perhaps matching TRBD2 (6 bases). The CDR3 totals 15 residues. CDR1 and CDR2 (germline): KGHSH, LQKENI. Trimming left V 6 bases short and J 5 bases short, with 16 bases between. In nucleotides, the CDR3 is TGTGCCAGCTCGCCGTCCTGGAGGGAGACCGGGGAGCTGTTTTTT. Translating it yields CASSPSWRETGELFF.

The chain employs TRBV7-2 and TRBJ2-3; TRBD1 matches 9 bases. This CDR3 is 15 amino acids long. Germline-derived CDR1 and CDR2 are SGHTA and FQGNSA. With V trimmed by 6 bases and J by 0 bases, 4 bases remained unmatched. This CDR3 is CASRPGQGSTDTQYF. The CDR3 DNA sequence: TGTGCCAGCAGACCGGGACAGGGAAGCACAGATACGCAGTATTTT.

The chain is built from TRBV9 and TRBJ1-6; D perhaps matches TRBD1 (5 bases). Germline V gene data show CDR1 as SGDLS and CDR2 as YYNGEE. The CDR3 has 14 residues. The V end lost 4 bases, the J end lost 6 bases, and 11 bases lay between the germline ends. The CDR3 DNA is TGTGCCAGCAGCTTGGGGGGTTTTAATTCACCCCTCCACTTT. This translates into CASSLGGFNSPLHF.

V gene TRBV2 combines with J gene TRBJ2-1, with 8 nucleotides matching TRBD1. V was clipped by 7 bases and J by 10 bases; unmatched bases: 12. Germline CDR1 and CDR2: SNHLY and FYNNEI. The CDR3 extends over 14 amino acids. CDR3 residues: CASTPGQGVREQFF. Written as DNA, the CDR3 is TGTGCCAGCACCCCAGGACAGGGCGTTCGGGAGCAGTTCTTC.

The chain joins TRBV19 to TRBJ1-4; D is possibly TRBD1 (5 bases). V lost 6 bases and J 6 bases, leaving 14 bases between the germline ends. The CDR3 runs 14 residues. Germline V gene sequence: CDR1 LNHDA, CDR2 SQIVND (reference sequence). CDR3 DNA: TGTGCCAGTAGAACTCAGGGAGGGGATGAAAAACTGTTTTTT. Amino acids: CASRTQGGDEKLFF.

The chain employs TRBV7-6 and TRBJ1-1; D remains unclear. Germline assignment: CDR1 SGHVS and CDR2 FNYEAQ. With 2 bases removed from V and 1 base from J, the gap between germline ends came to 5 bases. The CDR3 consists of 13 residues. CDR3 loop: CASSLTENTEAFF. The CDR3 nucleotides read TGTGCCAGCAGCTTAACAGAGAACACTGAAGCTTTCTTT.

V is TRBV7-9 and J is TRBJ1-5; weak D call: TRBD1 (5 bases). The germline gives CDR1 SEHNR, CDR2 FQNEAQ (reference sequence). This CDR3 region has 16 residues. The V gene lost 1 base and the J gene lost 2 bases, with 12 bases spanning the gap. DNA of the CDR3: TGTGCCAGCAGCTTAGTATCTCCGGGGGGCAATCAGCCCCAGCATTTT. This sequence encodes CASSLVSPGGNQPQHF. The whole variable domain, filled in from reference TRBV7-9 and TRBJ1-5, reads DTGVSQNPRHKITKRGQNVTFRCDPISEHNRLYWYRQTLGQGPEFLTYFQNEAQLEKSRLLSDRFSAERPKGSFSTLEIQRTEQGDSAMYLCASSLVSPGGNQPQHFGDGTRLSIL.

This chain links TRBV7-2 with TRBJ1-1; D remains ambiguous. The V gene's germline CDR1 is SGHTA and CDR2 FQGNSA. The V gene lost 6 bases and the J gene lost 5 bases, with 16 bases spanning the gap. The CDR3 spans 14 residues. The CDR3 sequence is CASSSSGGPTEAFF. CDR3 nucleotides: TGTGCCAGCAGTTCCTCGGGAGGGCCGACTGAAGCTTTCTTT.

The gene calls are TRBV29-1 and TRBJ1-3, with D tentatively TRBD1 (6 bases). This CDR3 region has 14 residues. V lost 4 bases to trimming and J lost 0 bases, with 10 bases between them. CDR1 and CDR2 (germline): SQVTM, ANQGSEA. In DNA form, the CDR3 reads TGCAGCGTTGGAGGGACAACCTCTGGAAACACCATATATTTT. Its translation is CSVGGTTSGNTIYF.